These 11 T cell receptor beta chains were sequenced from one sample in a study of T cell changes during pregnancy in multiple sclerosis. Sequenced by immunoSEQ multiplex PCR; TCRdb stores in-frame clones only, minus some. The repertoire holds around 74,000 clones, with approximately 90% as singletons. This specimen was peripheral blood, taken before pregnancy. The receptors come from a female donor with multiple sclerosis, enrolled in a pregnancy study.

J is TRBJ1-2 and V is TRBV19; maybe TRBD1 (6 bases). Per germline, CDR1 LNHDA and CDR2 SQIVND (reference sequence). This CDR3 has 15 amino acids. V gave up 3 bases and J gave up 4 bases, with 15 bases separating them. CDR3: CASSIPQAGVYGYTF. The CDR3 DNA reads TGTGCCAGTAGTATTCCCCAGGCAGGGGTCTATGGCTACACCTTC.

CDR3 amino acids: CASMLEWGEETQYF. Written as DNA, the CDR3 is TGTGCCAGCATGCTGGAGTGGGGAGAAGAGACCCAGTACTTC. This chain uses TRBV27 with TRBJ2-5; TRBD2 is a possible D gene (5 bases). Trimming pared 7 bases from V and 3 bases from J, leaving 15 bases between. Per germline, CDR1 MNHEY and CDR2 SMNVEV (reference sequence). The CDR3 runs 14 residues.

This chain links TRBV18 with TRBJ1-2, with 7 bases that match TRBD1. V dropped 1 base and J dropped 1; count of bases not matched to a gene: 6. CDR1 KGHSH and CDR2 LQKENI come from the germline V gene. The CDR3 covers 16 residues. CDR3 nucleotides: TGTGCCAGCTCACCACTGGGGCAGGGGGATAACTATGGCTACACCTTC. Translating it yields CASSPLGQGDNYGYTF. The whole variable domain, remainder taken from reference TRBV18 and TRBJ1-2, is NAGVMQNPRHLVRRRGQEARLRCSPMKGHSHVYWYRQLPEEGLKFMVYLQKENIIDESGMPKERFSAEFPKEGPSILRIQQVVRGDSAAYFCASSPLGQGDNYGYTFGSGTRLTVV.

The rearrangement uses TRBV11-1 and TRBJ1-1; 9 bases map to TRBD1. The germline gives CDR1 SGHAT, CDR2 FQDESV (reference sequence). J was trimmed by 5 bases and V by 5 bases; bases with no gene match: 6. The CDR3 is 14 residues long. This chain's CDR3 is CASSQGQGGTEAFF. The CDR3 nucleotides read TGTGCCAGCAGCCAGGGACAGGGTGGGACTGAAGCTTTCTTT. Full variable domain (missing parts from reference TRBV11-1 and TRBJ1-1): EAEVAQSPRYKITEKSQAVAFWCDPISGHATLYWYRQILGQGPELLVQFQDESVVDDSQLPKDRFSAERLKGVDSTLKIQPAELGDSAMYLCASSQGQGGTEAFFGQGTRLTVV.

The chain couples TRBV6-5 to TRBJ1-1, with D maybe TRBD1 (5 bases). The CDR3 contains 14 residues. Germline CDR1 and CDR2: MNHEY and SVGAGI. Trimming left V 10 bases short and J 0 bases short, with 15 bases between. In DNA, the CDR3 is TGTGCCACTCGCCGGGGGTTCATGAACACTGAAGCTTTCTTT. Translated, it gives CATRRGFMNTEAFF.

V gene TRBV20-1 combines with J gene TRBJ1-1; tentatively, D is TRBD1 (6 bases). This CDR3 is built from 11 residues. Trimming stripped 3 bases from V and 8 bases from J, with 10 bases between. In germline, CDR1 is DFQATT, CDR2 SNEGSKA (reference sequence). CDR3 DNA sequence: TGCAGTGCTAGTTTCCAGGGGGAAGCTTTCTTT. Encoded protein: CSASFQGEAFF.

The gene calls are TRBV5-1 and TRBJ1-1, with D possibly matching TRBD1 (6 bases). Trimming stripped 1 base from V and 0 bases from J, with 13 bases between. The germline gives CDR1 SGHRS, CDR2 YFSETQ. The CDR3 totals 16 residues. DNA for the CDR3: TGCGCCAGCAGCTTGACCAGGGGTCGATTGAACACTGAAGCTTTCTTT. Translated: CASSLTRGRLNTEAFF.

V gene TRBV5-1 combines with J gene TRBJ1-1; 7 positions agree with TRBD1. This CDR3 spans 15 amino acids. V lost 3 bases to trimming and J lost 0 bases; unmatched junction nucleotides: 5. In germline, CDR1 is SGHRS, CDR2 YFSETQ. CDR3 nucleotide sequence: TGCGCCAGCAGCTCAACAGGGGAAATGAACACTGAAGCTTTCTTT. Translation gives CASSSTGEMNTEAFF.

V usage is TRBV5-6 and J usage is TRBJ1-1; D gene uncertain. The CDR3 contains 13 residues. The germline V gene encodes CDR1 SGHDT and CDR2 YYEEEE. V was clipped by 0 bases and J by 7 bases, with 10 bases between them. The CDR3 region has the DNA TGTGCCAGCAGCTTGGCCTGGCCTTTTGAAGCTTTCTTT. It translates to CASSLAWPFEAFF. Combining the CDR3 with reference TRBV5-6 and TRBJ1-1 gives the whole variable domain DAGVTQSPTHLIKTRGQQVTLRCSPKSGHDTVSWYQQALGQGPQFIFQYYEEEERQRGNFPDRFSGHQFPNYSSELNVNALLLGDSALYLCASSLAWPFEAFFGQGTRLTVV.

The genes are TRBV28 and TRBJ1-5; 12 nucleotides agree with TRBD1. From germline, CDR1 is MDHEN and CDR2 SYDVKM. Trimming at V came to 5 bases and at J to 2 bases, leaving 10 bases not matched to a gene. This CDR3 comprises 18 residues. CDR3 DNA sequence: TGTGCCAGCAGTCCCGGGACAGGGGGCTCCTACGGCAATCAGCCCCAGCATTTT. This gives the protein CASSPGTGGSYGNQPQHF.

The chain employs TRBV2 and TRBJ2-7; possible D gene TRBD2, 6 bases. Germline V gene data show CDR1 as SNHLY and CDR2 as FYNNEI. V was shortened by 7 bases and J by 4 bases, with 14 bases between the two germline ends. The CDR3 length is 13 residues. The CDR3 nucleotides are TGTGCCAGCAAAGGGGTGGGGGGTTACGAGCAGTACTTC. The encoded protein is CASKGVGGYEQYF.